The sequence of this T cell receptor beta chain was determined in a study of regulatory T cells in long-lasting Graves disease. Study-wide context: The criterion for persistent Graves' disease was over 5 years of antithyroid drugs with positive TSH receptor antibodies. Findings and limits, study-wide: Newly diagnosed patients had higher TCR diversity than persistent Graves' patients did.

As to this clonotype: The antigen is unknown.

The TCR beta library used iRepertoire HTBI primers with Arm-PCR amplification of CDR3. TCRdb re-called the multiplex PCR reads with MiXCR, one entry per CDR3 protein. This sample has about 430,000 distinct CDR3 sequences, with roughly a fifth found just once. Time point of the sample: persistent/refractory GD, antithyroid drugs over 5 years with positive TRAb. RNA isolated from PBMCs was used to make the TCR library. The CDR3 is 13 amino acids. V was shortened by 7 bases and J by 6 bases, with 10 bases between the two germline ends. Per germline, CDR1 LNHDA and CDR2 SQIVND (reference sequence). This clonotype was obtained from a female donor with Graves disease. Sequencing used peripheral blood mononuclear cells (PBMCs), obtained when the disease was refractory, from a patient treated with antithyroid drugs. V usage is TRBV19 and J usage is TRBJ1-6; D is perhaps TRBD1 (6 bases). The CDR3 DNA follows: TGTGCCAGTAAAGGACAGTTTAATTCACCCCTCCACTTT. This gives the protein CASKGQFNSPLHF.